The source of this T cell receptor beta chain is a study of T cells after yellow fever vaccination. Study-wide background: Low-cell-number fractions underwent preparation using SMART-Seq v4 Ultra Low Input.

Turning to this clonotype: Its antigen remains unidentified.

Findings and caveats of the study: Clonotypes found in both CD4 and CD8 compartments made up a small share.

Synthesis of TCR cDNA relied on 5'RACE template switching, which attached a universal primer site and UMIs. MiXCR, run by TCRdb on the 5' RACE reads, gives a single entry per CDR3 protein. The sample contains 500,000 to 550,000 distinct CDR3 sequences, 20% to 25% of which appear only once. Trimming pared 4 bases from V and 3 bases from J, leaving 15 bases between. This CDR3 region has 15 residues. CDR1 and CDR2 from the germline V gene are LNHNV and YYDKDF (reference sequence). The chain joins TRBV15 to TRBJ1-1, with D tentatively TRBD1 (5 bases). The input for sequencing was PBMCs, taken about 21 days after the first yellow fever vaccination. The receptor was isolated from a man between 18 and 29 years old who received the YFV17D yellow fever vaccine. In DNA, the CDR3 is TGTGCCACCAGCACCCTTGGGGACGGGTACACTGAAGCTTTCTTT. This encodes CATSTLGDGYTEAFF.